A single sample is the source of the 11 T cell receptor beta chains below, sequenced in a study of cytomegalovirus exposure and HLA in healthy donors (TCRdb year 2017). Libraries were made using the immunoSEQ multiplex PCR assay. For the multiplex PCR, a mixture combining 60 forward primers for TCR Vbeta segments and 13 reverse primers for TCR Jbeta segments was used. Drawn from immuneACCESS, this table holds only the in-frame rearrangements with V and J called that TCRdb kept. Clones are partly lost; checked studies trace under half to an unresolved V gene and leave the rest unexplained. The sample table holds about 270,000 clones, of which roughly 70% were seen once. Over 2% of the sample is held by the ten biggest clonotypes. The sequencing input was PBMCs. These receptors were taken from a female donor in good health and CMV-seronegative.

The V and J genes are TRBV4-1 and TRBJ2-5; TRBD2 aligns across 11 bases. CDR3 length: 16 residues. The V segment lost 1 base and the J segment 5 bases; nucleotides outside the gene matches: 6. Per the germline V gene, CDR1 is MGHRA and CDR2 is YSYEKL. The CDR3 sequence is CASSQVSGRARETQYF. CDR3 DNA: TGCGCCAGCAGCCAAGTTAGCGGGAGGGCCAGGGAGACCCAGTACTTC.

The CDR3 loop reads CASSLSGQPPTQNTGELFF. CDR3 bases: TGTGCCAGCAGCCTGTCGGGACAGCCTCCTACTCAGAACACCGGGGAGCTGTTTTTT. The rearrangement joins TRBV7-8 to TRBJ2-2; TRBD1 agrees at 7 bases. The CDR3 runs 19 residues. Germline CDR1 SGHVS, CDR2 FQNEAQ. The ends lost 5 bases at V and 1 base at J; junction bases unmatched: 16.

This CDR3 is CASPRGRSNEQFF. The CDR3 DNA follows: TGTGCCAGCCCCAGGGGGAGGTCGAATGAGCAGTTCTTC. The chain joins TRBV2 to TRBJ2-1, with D maybe TRBD1 (7 bases). Germline V gives CDR1 SNHLY, CDR2 FYNNEI. This CDR3 has 13 residues. The germline V and J ends were trimmed by 8 bases and 7 bases, with 15 bases remaining between them.

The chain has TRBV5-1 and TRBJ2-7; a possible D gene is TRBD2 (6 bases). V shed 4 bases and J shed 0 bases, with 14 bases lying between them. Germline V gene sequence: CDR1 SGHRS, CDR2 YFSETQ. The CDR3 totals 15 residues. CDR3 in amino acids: CASSTPGLPSYEQYF. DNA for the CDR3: TGCGCCAGCAGCACTCCGGGACTCCCCTCCTACGAGCAGTACTTC.

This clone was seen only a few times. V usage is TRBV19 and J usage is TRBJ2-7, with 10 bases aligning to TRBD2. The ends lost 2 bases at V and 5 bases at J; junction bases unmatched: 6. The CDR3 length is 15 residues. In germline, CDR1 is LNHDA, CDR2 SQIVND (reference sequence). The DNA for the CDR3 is TGTGCCAGTAGTATATCCGGGACTAGCGCAAACGAGCAGTACTTC. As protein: CASSISGTSANEQYF. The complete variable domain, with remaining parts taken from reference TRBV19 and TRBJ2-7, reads DGGITQSPKYLFRKEGQNVTLSCEQNLNHDAMYWYRQDPGQGLRLIYYSQIVNDFQKGDIAEGYSVSREKKESFPLTVTSAQKNPTAFYLCASSISGTSANEQYFGPGTRLTVT.

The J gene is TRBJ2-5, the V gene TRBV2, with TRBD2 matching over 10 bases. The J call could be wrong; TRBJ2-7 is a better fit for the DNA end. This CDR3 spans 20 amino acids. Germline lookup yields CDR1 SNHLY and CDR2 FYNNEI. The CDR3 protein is CASSEALGRVAGGGTYEQYF. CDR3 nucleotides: TGTGCCAGCAGTGAAGCCTTGGGTAGAGTAGCGGGAGGAGGTACCTACGAGCAGTACTTC.

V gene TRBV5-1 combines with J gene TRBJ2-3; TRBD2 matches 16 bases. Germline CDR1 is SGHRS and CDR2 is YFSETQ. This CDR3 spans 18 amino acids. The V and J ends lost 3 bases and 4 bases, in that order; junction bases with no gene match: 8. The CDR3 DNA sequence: TGCGCCAGCAGCTCGATAAGGGGACTAGCGGGAGGGTCAGATACGCAGTATTTT. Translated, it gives CASSSIRGLAGGSDTQYF.

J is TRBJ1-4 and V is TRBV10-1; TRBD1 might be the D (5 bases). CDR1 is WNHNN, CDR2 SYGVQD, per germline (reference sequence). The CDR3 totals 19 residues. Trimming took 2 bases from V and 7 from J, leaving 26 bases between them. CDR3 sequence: CASSEPHRDSYRVGEKLFF. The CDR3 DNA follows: TGCGCCAGCAGTGAGCCTCACCGGGACTCATACCGAGTAGGTGAAAAACTGTTTTTT.

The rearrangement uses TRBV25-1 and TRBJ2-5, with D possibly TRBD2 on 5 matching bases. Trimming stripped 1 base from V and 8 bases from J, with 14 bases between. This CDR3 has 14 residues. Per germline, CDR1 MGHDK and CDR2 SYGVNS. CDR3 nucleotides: TGTGCCAGCAGTGAATCCGGCCGGGGAGAAACCCAGTACTTC. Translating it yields CASSESGRGETQYF. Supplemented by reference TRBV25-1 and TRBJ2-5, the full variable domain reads EADIYQTPRYLVIGTGKKITLECSQTMGHDKMYWYQQDPGMELHLIHYSYGVNSTEKGDLSSESTVSRIRTEHFPLTLESARPSHTSQYLCASSESGRGETQYFGPGTRLLVL.

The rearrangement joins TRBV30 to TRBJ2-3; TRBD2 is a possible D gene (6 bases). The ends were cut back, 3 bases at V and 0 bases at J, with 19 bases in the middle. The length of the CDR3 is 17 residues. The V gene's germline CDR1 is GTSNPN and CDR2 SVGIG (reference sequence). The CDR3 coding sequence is TGTGCCTGGAGCCTCTCTTATTATAGCGGAAGCACAGATACGCAGTATTTT. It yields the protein CAWSLSYYSGSTDTQYF.

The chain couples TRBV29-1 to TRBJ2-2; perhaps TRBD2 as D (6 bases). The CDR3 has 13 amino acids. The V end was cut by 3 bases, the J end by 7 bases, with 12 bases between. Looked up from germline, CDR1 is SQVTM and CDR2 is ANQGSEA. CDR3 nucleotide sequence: TGCAGCGTTGAGGGGGGTTTCGACGGGGAGCTGTTTTTT. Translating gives CSVEGGFDGELFF.